A selection of T cell receptor beta chains follows, all from one sample in a study of blood T cells in healthy people across ages. TCRdb reprocessed the 5' RACE reads via MiXCR and lists one record per CDR3 protein. The data contain about 780,000 distinct CDR3 sequences, about 46% of them singletons. Sequencing was done on a sample of blood. The source is an elderly man in good health. CDR3s include the opening cysteine and the closing phenylalanine or tryptophan. Each record gives: D gene, clone size, V gene, CDR3 length, J gene, CDR3 protein, CDR3 DNA. A D gene is named only where the DNA matches it firmly. Some rows have no size entry. The others give once, few or many, or a class for an expanded clone.

d_gene: TRBD2
abundance: .
v_gene: TRBV7-2
len: 15
j_gene: TRBJ2-7
CDR3aa: CASSPPSLAGYEQYF
CDR3nt: TGTGCCAGCAGCCCACCCTCCCTAGCGGGATACGAGCAGTACTTC

d_gene: .
abundance: .
v_gene: TRBV7-9
len: 14
j_gene: TRBJ2-5
CDR3aa: CASSVRTGQETQYF
CDR3nt: TGTGCCAGCAGCGTCCGGACGGGACAAGAGACCCAGTACTTC

d_gene: TRBD1
abundance: few
v_gene: TRBV7-2
len: 15
j_gene: TRBJ2-1
CDR3aa: CASSADRGPHNEQFF
CDR3nt: TGTGCCAGCAGCGCCGACAGGGGGCCCCACAATGAGCAGTTCTTC

d_gene: .
abundance: once
v_gene: TRBV5-1
len: 15
j_gene: TRBJ2-1
CDR3aa: CASSLERTAYNEQFF
CDR3nt: TGCGCCAGCAGCTTGGAACGGACAGCTTACAATGAGCAGTTCTTC

d_gene: TRBD2
abundance: once
v_gene: TRBV6-1
len: 18
j_gene: TRBJ2-1
CDR3aa: CASRGAAAVAGGYNEQFF
CDR3nt: TGTGCCAGCCGGGGGGCGGCGGCGGTAGCGGGAGGATACAATGAGCAGTTCTTC

d_gene: TRBD2
abundance: few
v_gene: TRBV4-2
len: 15
j_gene: TRBJ2-1
CDR3aa: CASSLIGGSIDEQFF
CDR3nt: TGTGCCAGCAGCCTTATCGGCGGGAGCATTGATGAGCAGTTCTTC

d_gene: .
abundance: many
v_gene: TRBV7-2
len: 15
j_gene: TRBJ2-3
CDR3aa: CASSLGGRGTDTQYF
CDR3nt: TGTGCCAGCAGCTTGGGGGGTCGGGGCACAGATACGCAGTATTTT

d_gene: .
abundance: .
v_gene: TRBV28
len: 18
j_gene: TRBJ2-5
CDR3aa: CASSPLNSRGYQGETQYF
CDR3nt: TGTGCCAGCAGTCCCCTTAACTCCCGGGGTTATCAAGGGGAGACCCAGTACTTC

d_gene: TRBD2
abundance: .
v_gene: TRBV7-8
len: 16
j_gene: TRBJ2-2
CDR3aa: CASSLAGLAIAGELFF
CDR3nt: TGTGCCAGCAGCTTGGCGGGACTAGCTATCGCCGGGGAGCTGTTTTTT

d_gene: .
abundance: once
v_gene: TRBV21-1
len: 16
j_gene: TRBJ2-5
CDR3aa: CASSGGGGARQETQYF
CDR3nt: TGTGCCAGCAGTGGGGGGGGTGGGGCCCGACAAGAGACCCAGTACTTC

d_gene: .
abundance: .
v_gene: TRBV15
len: 19
j_gene: TRBJ2-6
CDR3aa: CATSRAGALRPGGANVLTF
CDR3nt: TGTGCCACCAGCAGAGCAGGGGCTTTGAGGCCTGGTGGGGCCAACGTCCTGACTTTC